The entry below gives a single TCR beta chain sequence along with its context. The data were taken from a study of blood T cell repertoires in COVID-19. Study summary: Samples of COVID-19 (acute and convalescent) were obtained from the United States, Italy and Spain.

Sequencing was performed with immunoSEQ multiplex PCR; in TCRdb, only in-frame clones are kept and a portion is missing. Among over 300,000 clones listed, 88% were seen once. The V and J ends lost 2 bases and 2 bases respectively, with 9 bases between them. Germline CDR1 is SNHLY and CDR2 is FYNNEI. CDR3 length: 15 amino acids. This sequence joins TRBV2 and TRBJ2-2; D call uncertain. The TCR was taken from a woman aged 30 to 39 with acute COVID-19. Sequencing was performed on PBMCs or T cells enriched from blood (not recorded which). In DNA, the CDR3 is TGTGCCAGCAGTGAATTGGCAGTTAACACCGGGGAGCTGTTTTTT. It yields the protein CASSELAVNTGELFF.